The 29 T cell receptor beta chains below were found in one sample sequenced in a study of neoadjuvant nivolumab and ipilimumab in lung cancer (dated by TCRdb to about 2020). The time point label corresponds to: at surgical resection after neoadjuvant nivolumab +/- ipilimumab. Libraries came from the immunoSEQ multiplex PCR assay. TCRdb re-hosts the immuneACCESS table, in-frame sequences only. Its copies lack some clones; in the studies checked, an unresolved V gene accounts for under half of them, and the cause for the rest is not known. Across this sample there are approximately 10,000 clones, with 60% to 80% seen only once. The leading ten clones occupy around 3% of the sample. Sequencing used tumor tissue, obtained after neoadjuvant nivolumab, alone or with ipilimumab, at or shortly before surgery. Source of these receptors: an adult with non-small cell lung cancer.

The chain recombines TRBV29-1 with TRBJ2-7; 12 nucleotides align to TRBD1. Germline CDR1 and CDR2: SQVTM and ANQGSEA. The ends lost 6 bases at V and 3 bases at J; junction bases unmatched: 6. CDR3 length: 14 amino acids. The CDR3 DNA reads as TGCAGCGTGGGACAGGGGGCTCTAAACTACGAGCAGTACTTC. Amino acids: CSVGQGALNYEQYF.

This clone is termed large. The chain employs TRBV28 and TRBJ2-7, with no clear D. Trimming pared 10 bases from V and 5 bases from J, leaving 6 bases between. CDR1 MDHEN and CDR2 SYDVKM come from the germline V gene. The length of the CDR3 is 9 residues. In DNA, the CDR3 is TGTGCCACCTTCCACGAGCAGTACTTC. Amino acid sequence: CATFHEQYF.

This chain uses TRBV11-3 with TRBJ2-7, with D possibly matching TRBD2 (6 bases). This CDR3 is built from 13 residues. The germline V gene encodes CDR1 SGHNT and CDR2 YENEEA. Trimming pared 3 bases from V and 6 bases from J, leaving 12 bases between. CDR3 amino acids: CASSLIRESEQYF. DNA for the CDR3: TGTGCCAGCAGCTTGATACGGGAGTCCGAGCAGTACTTC.

The DNA for the CDR3 is TGCGCCAGCAGTGAGAGCCAGGGGGGGTTAGGGAATGAAGCTTTCTTT. Translation gives CASSESQGGLGNEAFF. The V and J genes are TRBV10-2 and TRBJ1-1; 7 bases are shared with TRBD1. Trimming took 2 bases from V and 7 from J; bases not matched to a gene: 13. This CDR3 is 16 amino acids long. In germline, CDR1 is WSHSY, CDR2 SAAADI.

The rearrangement links TRBV11-3 to TRBJ2-1, with D perhaps TRBD2 (6 bases). CDR3 length: 14 residues. V lost 4 bases to trimming and J lost 4 bases, with 11 bases between them. CDR1 is SGHNT, CDR2 YENEEA, per germline. The CDR3 DNA sequence: TGTGCCAGCAGCTCGGGACTCGCATACAATGAGCAGTTCTTC. Protein sequence: CASSSGLAYNEQFF.

This clone was picked up one time. The chain is built from TRBV7-9 and TRBJ2-7; TRBD1 matches at 8 bases. Trimming at V came to 4 bases and at J to 2 bases, leaving 10 bases not matched to a gene. The germline gives CDR1 SEHNR, CDR2 FQNEAQ (reference sequence). CDR3 size: 16 residues. The CDR3 region has the DNA TGTGCCAGCAGCTGGCGGACAGGGAAGGGGGCCTACGAGCAGTACTTC. This codes for CASSWRTGKGAYEQYF.

There are a few counts of this clone. The CDR3: CASSLEGFGEQYF. CDR3 DNA: TGCGCCAGCAGCTTAGAAGGGTTCGGCGAGCAGTACTTC. The chain recombines TRBV5-1 with TRBJ2-7, with D unresolved. Germline CDR1 is SGHRS and CDR2 is YFSETQ. V was trimmed by 2 bases and J by 6 bases, leaving 12 bases between them. The CDR3 is 13 residues long.

Here the CDR3 reads CASSWSEGWYEQYF. The CDR3 region has the DNA TGTGCCAGCAGTTGGTCTGAAGGGTGGTACGAGCAGTACTTC. The J gene is TRBJ2-7, the V gene TRBV6-5; D gene ambiguous. Trimming removed 4 bases from V and 4 bases from J, with 14 bases in between. The germline gives CDR1 MNHEY, CDR2 SVGAGI. The length of the CDR3 is 14 residues.

The chain uses TRBV15 and TRBJ2-2; D is possibly TRBD1 (5 bases). V was shortened by 0 bases and J by 6 bases, with 11 bases between the two germline ends. Germline V gene lookup returns CDR1 LNHNV and CDR2 YYDKDF (reference sequence). This CDR3 has 15 residues. Here the CDR3 reads CATSRDEQGAGELFF. In DNA, the CDR3 is TGTGCCACCAGCAGAGATGAGCAGGGTGCCGGGGAGCTGTTTTTT.

With respect to this clone: This sample includes further DNA sequences coding for the same CDR3. The V call is TRBV4-2, the J call TRBJ2-7; D is unclear. CDR3 length: 14 residues. V lost 3 bases and J lost 0, with 9 bases in between. The V gene's germline CDR1 is LGHNA and CDR2 YNFKEQ. CDR3: CASSQGWSSYEQYF. In nucleotides, the CDR3 is TGTGCCAGCAGCCAGGGATGGAGCTCCTACGAGCAGTACTTC.

Only a few counts were recorded for this clone. The chain joins TRBV5-1 to TRBJ2-2, with 7 bases lining up with TRBD1. Trimming at V came to 5 bases and at J to 6 bases, leaving 13 bases not matched to a gene. Per the germline V gene, CDR1 is SGHRS and CDR2 is YFSETQ. The CDR3 contains 16 residues. Here the CDR3 DNA reads TGCGCCAGCAGTGGGGTCTCTGGGACAGCCCCCGGGGAGCTGTTTTTT. Translating gives CASSGVSGTAPGELFF.

CDR3 sequence (DNA): TGTGCCAGCAGCGACGGACAGGGGAATATCTACGAGCAGTACTTC. This encodes CASSDGQGNIYEQYF. The J gene is TRBJ2-7, the V gene TRBV11-1; TRBD1 matches at 9 bases. This CDR3 region has 15 residues. V was clipped by 5 bases and J by 3 bases; unmatched bases: 8. Germline V CDR1 and CDR2: SGHAT, FQDESV (reference sequence).

The chain joins TRBV6-5 to TRBJ2-1; D is ambiguous. The CDR3 covers 12 residues. The germline V gene encodes CDR1 MNHEY and CDR2 SVGAGI. Deletions cut 11 bases from V and 4 bases from J, with 12 bases between. The CDR3 loop reads CAASTRYNEQFF. CDR3 DNA sequence: TGTGCCGCGTCGACTCGGTACAATGAGCAGTTCTTC.

The J gene is TRBJ2-7, the V gene TRBV21-1. TRBV21-1 is a recognized pseudogene. The CDR3 sequence is 11 residues long. The CDR3, as DNA: TGTGCCAGCAGCAAAGGGGGCGAGCAGTACTTC. This gives the protein CASSKGGEQYF.

The chain carries TRBV11-3 and TRBJ2-2, with 7 bases lining up with TRBD1. The germline V gene has CDR1 SGHNT and CDR2 YENEEA. The CDR3 covers 16 residues. Unmatched junction bases numbered 6, after V lost 0 bases and J lost 5 bases. DNA for the CDR3: TGTGCCAGCAGCTTAGATCGCCAGGGGGTAACCGGGGAGCTGTTTTTT. As protein: CASSLDRQGVTGELFF.

This chain uses TRBV28 with TRBJ2-7, with 10 bases lining up with TRBD1. This CDR3 has 18 residues. V was clipped by 6 bases and J by 3 bases; unmatched bases: 17. CDR1 and CDR2 (germline): MDHEN, SYDVKM. DNA for the CDR3: TGTGCCAGCAGCCATGGGACAGGGGTCTACTCTAGAGACTACGAGCAGTACTTC. Translating gives CASSHGTGVYSRDYEQYF.

CDR3 in amino acids: CASSISGYDEQYF. CDR3 bases: TGTGCCAGTAGTATATCCGGGTACGACGAGCAGTACTTC. The chain joins TRBV19 to TRBJ2-7, with unresolved D. In germline, CDR1 is LNHDA, CDR2 SQIVND (reference sequence). Trimming took 2 bases from V and 5 from J, leaving 10 bases between them. The length of the CDR3 is 13 residues.

This sequence joins TRBV25-1 and TRBJ1-1; 7 bases match TRBD1. J lost 2 bases, V lost 7 bases, and 4 bases had no gene match. CDR1 and CDR2 from the germline V gene are MGHDK and SYGVNS. This CDR3 has 13 amino acids. CDR3 amino acids: CASNRGGNTEAFF. CDR3 nucleotides: TGTGCCAGCAATCGAGGGGGCAACACTGAAGCTTTCTTT.

This clone has just a few counts. The gene calls are TRBV5-1 and TRBJ2-1; 7 bases line up with TRBD1. CDR3 length: 15 amino acids. The germline gives CDR1 SGHRS, CDR2 YFSETQ. Trimming at V came to 5 bases and at J to 1 base, leaving 6 bases not matched to a gene. The CDR3 spells CASSPQTGSYNEQFF. In DNA, the CDR3 is TGCGCCAGCAGTCCCCAGACAGGGTCCTACAATGAGCAGTTCTTC.

The chain links TRBV4-1 to TRBJ2-7; 7 bases map to TRBD1. After removal of 4 bases from V and 9 bases from J, the junction contained 3 bases not matched to a gene. The CDR3 is 11 residues long. CDR1 is MGHRA and CDR2 is YSYEKL in the germline V gene. The CDR3 here is CASSRTGRQYF. Here the CDR3 DNA reads TGCGCCAGCAGCCGGACAGGTCGGCAGTACTTC.

The chain has TRBV18 and TRBJ2-7; TRBD2 is a possible D gene (5 bases). The length of the CDR3 is 17 residues. V dropped 3 bases and J dropped 1 base, with 19 bases sitting between them. Germline V gene data show CDR1 as KGHSH and CDR2 as LQKENI. CDR3: CASSPSYLDSPSYEQYF. CDR3 bases: TGTGCCAGCTCACCTTCCTACTTGGACTCTCCTTCCTACGAGCAGTACTTC.

V is TRBV7-2 and J is TRBJ2-7; TRBD2 matches at 7 bases. The CDR3 sequence is 13 residues long. Germline assignment: CDR1 SGHTA and CDR2 FQGNSA. V lost 4 bases to trimming and J lost 6 bases; unmatched junction nucleotides: 6. CDR3 nucleotides: TGTGCCAGCAGCTCGCCGACTAGCTTCGAGCAGTACTTC. As protein: CASSSPTSFEQYF.

The gene calls are TRBV7-9 and TRBJ2-1; weak D call: TRBD2 (6 bases). The CDR3 spans 12 residues. Trimming took 6 bases from V and 10 from J, leaving 13 bases between them. Germline CDR1 is SEHNR and CDR2 is FQNEAQ (reference sequence). This chain's CDR3 is CASRQTSGEQFF. Written as DNA, the CDR3 is TGTGCCAGCAGGCAGACTAGTGGGGAGCAGTTCTTC.

The J gene is TRBJ2-2, the V gene TRBV5-1; D uncertain. The CDR3 covers 15 residues. Trimming left V 4 bases short and J 3 bases short, with 13 bases between. The germline V gene has CDR1 SGHRS and CDR2 YFSETQ. CDR3 loop: CASSPGLRDTGELFF. As DNA, the CDR3 is TGCGCCAGCAGCCCCGGATTAAGGGACACCGGGGAGCTGTTTTTT.

The chain is built from TRBV7-2 and TRBJ2-5, with TRBD1 matching 9 bases. Germline CDR1 SGHTA, CDR2 FQGNSA. Trimming removed 4 bases from V and 5 bases from J; junction bases left unmatched: 5. CDR3 length: 14 amino acids. As DNA, the CDR3 is TGTGCCAGCAGCTCCTATGGGACAGGGGAGACCCAGTACTTC. Residues: CASSSYGTGETQYF.

This clone was detected a few times. The J gene is TRBJ1-2, the V gene TRBV6-1; D may be TRBD1 (5 bases). The germline V gene has CDR1 MNHNS and CDR2 SASEGT. V lost 8 bases to trimming and J lost 2 bases, with 15 bases between them. The CDR3 spans 14 residues. The CDR3 coding sequence is TGTGCCAGCGGGTGGGGGACGATAAACTATGGCTACACCTTC. Translating gives CASGWGTINYGYTF.

This chain connects TRBV25-1 to TRBJ2-7; the D gene is possibly TRBD2 (7 bases). CDR1 is MGHDK, CDR2 SYGVNS, per germline. The CDR3 is 15 residues long. The V end was cut by 4 bases, the J end by 3 bases, with 16 bases between. CDR3: CASSGGGGNNYEQYF. The CDR3 DNA sequence: TGTGCCAGCAGTGGGGGAGGGGGAAACAACTACGAGCAGTACTTC.

This clone was recorded only once. The chain employs TRBV2 and TRBJ2-5; no definite D call. The CDR3 is made up of 11 amino acids. Germline CDR1 reads SNHLY; CDR2 reads FYNNEI. V dropped 5 bases and J dropped 4 bases, with 5 bases sitting between them. CDR3 sequence (DNA): TGTGCCAGCAGTACGGGAGAGACCCAGTACTTC. This gives the protein CASSTGETQYF.

This clone was picked up one time. The chain has TRBV9 and TRBJ2-1; 14 nucleotides agree with TRBD2. The CDR3 has 15 residues. CDR1 is SGDLS, CDR2 YYNGEE, per germline. With 4 bases clipped from V and 13 bases from J, the junction kept 10 bases outside the gene matches. DNA for the CDR3: TGTGCCAGCAGCCAGGGGACTAGCGGGAGTGAAACTCAGTTCTTC. Translated, it gives CASSQGTSGSETQFF. Using reference TRBV9 and TRBJ2-1 for the parts outside the CDR3, the full variable domain is DSGVTQTPKHLITATGQRVTLRCSPRSGDLSVYWYQQSLDQGLQFLIQYYNGEERAKGNILERFSAQQFPDLHSELNLSSLELGDSALYFCASSQGTSGSETQFFGPGTRLTVL.